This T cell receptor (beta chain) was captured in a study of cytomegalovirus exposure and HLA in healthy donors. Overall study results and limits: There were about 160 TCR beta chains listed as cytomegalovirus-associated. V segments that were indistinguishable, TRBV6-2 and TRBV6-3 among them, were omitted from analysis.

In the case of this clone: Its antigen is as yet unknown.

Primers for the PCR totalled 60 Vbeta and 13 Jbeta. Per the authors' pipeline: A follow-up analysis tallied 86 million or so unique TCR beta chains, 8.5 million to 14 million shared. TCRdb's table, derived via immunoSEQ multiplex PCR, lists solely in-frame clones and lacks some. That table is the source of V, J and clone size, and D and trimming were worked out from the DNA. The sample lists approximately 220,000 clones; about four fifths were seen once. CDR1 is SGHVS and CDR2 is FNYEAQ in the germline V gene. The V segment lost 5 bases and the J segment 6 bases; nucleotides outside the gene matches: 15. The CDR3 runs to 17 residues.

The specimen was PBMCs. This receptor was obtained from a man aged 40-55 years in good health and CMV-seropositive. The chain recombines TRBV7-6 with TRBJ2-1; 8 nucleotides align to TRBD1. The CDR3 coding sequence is TGTGCCAGCAGCGTCAGGCCGCGGGACAGGTCTCCCAATGAGCAGTTCTTC. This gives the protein CASSVRPRDRSPNEQFF.